These T cell receptor beta chains were read from a single sample in a study of blood T cell repertoires in COVID-19. TCRdb's copy holds only in-frame clones and misses some; the assay was immunoSEQ multiplex PCR. Of approximately 97,000 clones listed, around 85% were seen once; the top ten hold 12%. The sample consisted of peripheral blood. The receptors were sampled from a human donor in a cohort sampled during active COVID-19. CDR3s include the opening cysteine and the closing phenylalanine or tryptophan. The D gene is left open where the match is weak. Part of the rows lack a size; the others show once, few, many or a class for expanded clones.

v_call	j_call	clone_size	d_call	cdr3_aa	cdr3_nt
TRBV29-1	TRBJ2-2	once	TRBD2	CATLGGGNTGELFF	TGCGCCACCCTTGGGGGGGGGAACACCGGGGAGCTGTTTTTT
TRBV3-1/TRBV3-2	TRBJ2-5	-	-	CASSQGGGGGSETQYF	TGTGCCAGCAGCCAAGGAGGAGGGGGGGGCTCAGAGACCCAGTACTTC
TRBV19	TRBJ2-3	-	-	CASSTRTGDTDTQYF	TGTGCCAGTAGCACGAGGACGGGAGACACAGATACGCAGTATTTT
TRBV29-1	TRBJ1-4	-	-	CSVAQGAGGEKLFF	TGCAGCGTTGCCCAAGGGGCCGGGGGTGAAAAACTGTTTTTT
TRBV5-5	TRBJ2-7	-	TRBD1	CASSLDRGYEQYF	TGTGCCAGCAGCTTGGACAGGGGCTACGAGCAGTACTTC
TRBV5-1	TRBJ1-5	-	-	CASSLARTDLWELPQHF	TGCGCCAGCAGCTTGGCCCGGACTGACCTATGGGAATTGCCCCAGCATTTT
TRBV5-4	TRBJ2-1	many	-	CASSLPYGGHNEQFF	TGTGCCAGCAGCTTGCCGTACGGGGGGCACAATGAGCAGTTCTTC
TRBV13	TRBJ2-3	-	TRBD2	CASSPILAGRADTQYF	TGTGCCAGCAGCCCTATACTAGCGGGGCGGGCAGATACGCAGTATTTT
TRBV9	TRBJ1-4	once	TRBD1	CASSSRTGEGEKLFF	TGTGCCAGCAGCTCCCGGACAGGGGAAGGTGAAAAACTGTTTTTT
TRBV4-2	TRBJ2-4	-	TRBD1	CASSQADWGSDRGTKNIQYF	TGTGCCAGCAGCCAAGCCGATTGGGGCTCCGACAGGGGTACCAAAAACATTCAGTACTTC
TRBV7-9	TRBJ1-6	-	-	CASSLVDSRNSPLHF	TGTGCCAGCAGCTTAGTTGACAGCCGCAACTCACCCCTCCACTTT
TRBV19	TRBJ2-2	once	-	CASSPTYTGELFF	TGTGCCAGTAGTCCCACATACACCGGGGAGCTGTTTTTT
TRBV3-1/TRBV3-2	TRBJ1-1	-	-	CASSQGEGGTEAFF	TGTGCCAGCAGCCAAGGGGAGGGTGGCACTGAAGCTTTCTTT
TRBV4-1	TRBJ2-3	-	TRBD2	CASSERTRAGEPDTQYF	TGCGCCAGCAGCGAGCGTACTAGAGCGGGGGAACCAGATACGCAGTATTTT
TRBV7-9	TRBJ2-3	-	-	CASSLELRGDTQYF	TGTGCCAGCAGCTTAGAACTCAGGGGAGATACGCAGTATTTT
TRBV3-1/TRBV3-2	TRBJ2-5	-	-	CASSLGRGETQYF	TGTGCCAGCAGCCTCGGCAGAGGGGAGACCCAGTACTTC
TRBV12-3/TRBV12-4	TRBJ1-1	-	-	CASSPRGNTEAFF	TGTGCCAGCAGCCCGCGGGGGAACACTGAAGCTTTCTTT
TRBV9	TRBJ2-1	-	-	CASSVVSGSYNEQFF	TGTGCCAGCAGCGTAGTGTCCGGGAGCTACAATGAGCAGTTCTTC
TRBV19	TRBJ2-5	-	TRBD1	CASSTRTGGGETQYF	TGTGCCAGTAGTACTAGGACAGGGGGCGGGGAGACCCAGTACTTC
TRBV7-3	TRBJ2-1	-	TRBD2	CASSFGTSVSEQFF	TGTGCCAGCAGTTTCGGGACTAGCGTTTCTGAGCAGTTCTTC
TRBV19	TRBJ2-5	-	TRBD1	CASKGQRQTQYF	TGTGCCAGTAAGGGACAGAGACAGACCCAGTACTTC
TRBV18	TRBJ1-2	-	TRBD1	CASSAQGIWGYTF	TGTGCCAGCTCAGCACAGGGGATCTGGGGCTACACCTTC
TRBV7-2	TRBJ2-7	-	-	CASSSQLEFGFSYEQYF	TGTGCCAGCAGCTCGCAACTAGAGTTTGGGTTCTCCTACGAGCAGTACTTC
TRBV11-3	TRBJ1-1	-	-	CASSYSLSTEAFF	TGTGCCAGCAGCTATAGCCTGAGCACTGAAGCTTTCTTT
TRBV7-9	TRBJ2-1	-	-	CASSGPSSNEQFF	TGTGCCAGCAGCGGCCCTAGCAGCAATGAGCAGTTCTTC
TRBV9	TRBJ2-5	-	-	CASSNPRETQYF	TGTGCCAGCAGCAATCCCAGGGAGACCCAGTACTTC
TRBV10-2	TRBJ1-1	-	-	CASSDFAGAGTEAFF	TGCGCCAGCAGTGACTTCGCGGGCGCGGGGACTGAAGCTTTCTTT